These T cell receptor beta chains were read from a single sample in a study of T cell repertoires in cytomegalovirus infection. TCRdb fed the reads into MiXCR, producing one record per CDR3 protein. This sample has over 120,000 distinct CDR3 sequences, with 32% found just once. The antigens for these receptors are not known. Here the sequenced sample was CD8+ T cells from cultured PBMCs, taken from culture after CMV antigen stimulation. The receptors here all came from a human donor in good health (CMV status not recorded). Some clones in this sample may be carry-over from other donors' samples. CDR3s include the opening cysteine and the closing phenylalanine or tryptophan. The D gene is left open where the match is weak. Clone size is shown for a subset of rows, as once, few, many or a class of expanded clone.

j_gene: TRBJ2-2; d_gene: TRBD1; abundance: few; v_gene: TRBV12-3/TRBV12-4; CDR3aa: CASTAPRQGNTGELFF; CDR3nt: TGTGCCAGCACCGCCCCCCGACAGGGGAACACCGGGGAGCTGTTTTTT
j_gene: TRBJ2-1; d_gene: -; abundance: -; v_gene: TRBV28; CDR3aa: CASSFRRVPYNEQFF; CDR3nt: TGTGCCAGCAGTTTCAGGAGGGTCCCCTACAATGAGCAGTTCTTC
j_gene: TRBJ2-7; d_gene: -; abundance: few; v_gene: TRBV20-1; CDR3aa: CSARVRLHYEQYF; CDR3nt: TGCAGTGCTAGAGTCCGGTTACATTACGAGCAGTACTTC
j_gene: TRBJ2-7; d_gene: -; abundance: many; v_gene: TRBV7-8; CDR3aa: CASSWGIGYEQYF; CDR3nt: TGTGCCAGCAGCTGGGGGATTGGCTACGAGCAGTACTTC
j_gene: TRBJ1-5; d_gene: TRBD1; abundance: few; v_gene: TRBV12-3/TRBV12-4; CDR3aa: CASSSDRVNQPQHF; CDR3nt: TGTGCCAGCAGTTCGGACAGGGTAAATCAGCCCCAGCATTTT
j_gene: TRBJ2-4; d_gene: -; abundance: -; v_gene: TRBV28; CDR3aa: CASSSRWADHIQYF; CDR3nt: TGTGCCAGCAGTTCCCGATGGGCTGATCACATTCAGTACTTC
j_gene: TRBJ2-6; d_gene: TRBD1; abundance: many; v_gene: TRBV7-2; CDR3aa: CASSLDGQGAAGANVLTF; CDR3nt: TGTGCCAGCAGCTTAGACGGACAGGGGGCCGCTGGGGCCAACGTCCTGACTTTC
j_gene: TRBJ2-2; d_gene: TRBD1; abundance: few; v_gene: TRBV28; CDR3aa: CASSLNLDREDTGELFF; CDR3nt: TGTGCCAGCAGCCTCAATCTGGACAGGGAGGACACCGGGGAGCTGTTTTTT
j_gene: TRBJ2-1; d_gene: -; abundance: -; v_gene: TRBV9; CDR3aa: CASAGGSGYNEQFF; CDR3nt: TGTGCCAGCGCGGGTGGTAGCGGTTACAATGAGCAGTTCTTC
j_gene: TRBJ2-2; d_gene: -; abundance: -; v_gene: TRBV29-1; CDR3aa: CSVGFSRANTGELFF; CDR3nt: TGCAGCGTTGGGTTCTCCAGGGCGAACACCGGGGAGCTGTTTTTT
j_gene: TRBJ2-7; d_gene: -; abundance: many; v_gene: TRBV7-6; CDR3aa: CASSLAGDSPYEQYF; CDR3nt: TGTGCCAGCAGCTTAGCGGGGGACTCCCCCTACGAGCAGTACTTC
j_gene: TRBJ2-3; d_gene: -; abundance: many; v_gene: TRBV2; CDR3aa: CASSVHRGGFTDTQYF; CDR3nt: TGTGCCAGCAGTGTTCACCGGGGAGGTTTCACAGATACGCAGTATTTT
j_gene: TRBJ1-2; d_gene: -; abundance: -; v_gene: TRBV12-3/TRBV12-4; CDR3aa: CASRSINYGYTF; CDR3nt: TGTGCCAGCAGGTCTATTAACTATGGCTACACCTTC
j_gene: TRBJ1-2; d_gene: TRBD1; abundance: few; v_gene: TRBV6-5; CDR3aa: CASVGTGFNRGYTF; CDR3nt: TGTGCCAGTGTAGGGACAGGGTTTAATAGGGGCTACACCTTC